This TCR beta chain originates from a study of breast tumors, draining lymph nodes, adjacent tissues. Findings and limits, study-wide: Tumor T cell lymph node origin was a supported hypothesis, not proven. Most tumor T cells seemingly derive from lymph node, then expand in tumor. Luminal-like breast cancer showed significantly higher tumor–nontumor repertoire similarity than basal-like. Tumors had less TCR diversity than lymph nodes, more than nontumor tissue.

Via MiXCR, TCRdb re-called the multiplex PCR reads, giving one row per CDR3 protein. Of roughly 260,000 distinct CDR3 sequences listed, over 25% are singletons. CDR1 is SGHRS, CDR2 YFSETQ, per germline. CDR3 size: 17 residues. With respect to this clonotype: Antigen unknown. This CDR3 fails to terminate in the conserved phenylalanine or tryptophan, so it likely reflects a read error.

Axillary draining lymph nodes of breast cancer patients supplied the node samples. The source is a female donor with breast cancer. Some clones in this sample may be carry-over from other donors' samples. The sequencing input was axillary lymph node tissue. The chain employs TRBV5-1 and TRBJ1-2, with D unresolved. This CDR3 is CASSQGGNVLADYGYTL. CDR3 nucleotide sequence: TGCGCTAGCAGCCAAGGAGGAAACGTCCTTGCGGACTATGGCTACACCCTC.